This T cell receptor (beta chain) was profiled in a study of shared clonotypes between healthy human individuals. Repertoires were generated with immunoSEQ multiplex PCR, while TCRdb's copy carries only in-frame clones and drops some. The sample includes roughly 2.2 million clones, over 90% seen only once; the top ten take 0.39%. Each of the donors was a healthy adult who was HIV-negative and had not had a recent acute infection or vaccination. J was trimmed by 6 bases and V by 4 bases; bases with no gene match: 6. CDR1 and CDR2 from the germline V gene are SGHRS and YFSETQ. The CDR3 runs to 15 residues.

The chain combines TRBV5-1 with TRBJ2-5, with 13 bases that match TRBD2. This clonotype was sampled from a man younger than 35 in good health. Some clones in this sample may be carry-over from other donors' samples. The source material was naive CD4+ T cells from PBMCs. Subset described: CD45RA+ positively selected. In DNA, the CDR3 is TGCGCCAGCAGCCCTGGACTAGCGGGAGTTAAGACCCAGTACTTC. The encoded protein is CASSPGLAGVKTQYF. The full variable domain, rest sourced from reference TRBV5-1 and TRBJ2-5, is KAGVTQTPRYLIKTRGQQVTLSCSPISGHRSVSWYQQTPGQGLQFLFEYFSETQRNKGNFPGRFSGRQFSNSRSEMNVSTLELGDSALYLCASSPGLAGVKTQYFGPGTRLLVL.